These T cell receptor beta chains were read from a single sample in a study of cytomegalovirus exposure and HLA in healthy donors. Profiling relied on immunoSEQ multiplex PCR, and the TCRdb table lists in-frame clones only, not all of them. The sample lists around 350,000 clones, 86% occurring once. Sequenced: PBMCs. All receptors come from a young woman in good health and CMV-seronegative. Both conserved end residues are part of each CDR3. Each record gives: J gene, V gene, D gene, clone size, CDR3 protein, CDR3 DNA. D genes are given only for firm matches. Size tells how often a clone was seen (once, few, many) or the class of an expanded clone, and some rows leave it out.

j_call: TRBJ2-1; v_call: TRBV10-2; d_call: TRBD2; clone_size: -; cdr3_aa: CASIREGSYNEQFF; cdr3_nt: TGCGCCAGCATTCGGGAGGGTTCCTACAATGAGCAGTTCTTC
j_call: TRBJ2-7; v_call: TRBV27; d_call: TRBD1; clone_size: -; cdr3_aa: CASSLWTGASYEQYF; cdr3_nt: TGTGCCAGCAGTTTATGGACAGGGGCCTCCTACGAGCAGTACTTC
j_call: TRBJ2-1; v_call: TRBV2; d_call: -; clone_size: -; cdr3_aa: CASSFSSVYNEQFF; cdr3_nt: TGTGCCAGCAGTTTTTCCTCTGTTTACAATGAGCAGTTCTTC
j_call: TRBJ2-5; v_call: TRBV27; d_call: -; clone_size: -; cdr3_aa: CASSLYSGYQETQYF; cdr3_nt: TGTGCCAGCAGTCTCTATTCGGGGTACCAAGAGACCCAGTACTTC
j_call: TRBJ2-3; v_call: TRBV29-1; d_call: TRBD2; clone_size: -; cdr3_aa: CSIAGGPTTDTQYF; cdr3_nt: TGCAGCATTGCGGGGGGGCCAACGACAGATACGCAGTATTTT
j_call: TRBJ1-4; v_call: TRBV27; d_call: -; clone_size: -; cdr3_aa: CASSYEAGTNEKLFF; cdr3_nt: TGTGCCAGCAGTTACGAGGCAGGGACTAATGAAAAACTGTTTTTT
j_call: TRBJ1-4; v_call: TRBV6-6; d_call: TRBD1; clone_size: -; cdr3_aa: CASSRRDRASEKLFF; cdr3_nt: TGTGCCAGCAGCCGACGGGACAGGGCGAGTGAAAAACTGTTTTTT
j_call: TRBJ2-2; v_call: TRBV4-2; d_call: -; clone_size: -; cdr3_aa: CASSPFTAGKETGELFF; cdr3_nt: TGTGCCAGCAGCCCCTTCACTGCGGGGAAAGAAACCGGGGAGCTGTTTTTT
j_call: TRBJ2-2; v_call: TRBV5-1; d_call: -; clone_size: -; cdr3_aa: CASSLNHREIAGELFF; cdr3_nt: TGCGCCAGCAGCTTGAACCACAGAGAGATAGCCGGGGAGCTGTTTTTT
j_call: TRBJ1-5; v_call: TRBV28; d_call: TRBD1; clone_size: -; cdr3_aa: CASSPGTLRGQPQHF; cdr3_nt: TGTGCCAGCAGCCCCGGGACCCTCAGGGGGCAGCCCCAGCATTTT
j_call: TRBJ1-1; v_call: TRBV29-1; d_call: -; clone_size: -; cdr3_aa: CSVVVYTEAFF; cdr3_nt: TGCAGCGTTGTTGTCTACACTGAAGCTTTCTTT
j_call: TRBJ2-3; v_call: TRBV28; d_call: TRBD2; clone_size: -; cdr3_aa: CASSFPSGDGTDTQYF; cdr3_nt: TGTGCCAGCAGTTTTCCTAGCGGGGATGGCACAGATACGCAGTATTTT
j_call: TRBJ2-5; v_call: TRBV19; d_call: TRBD1; clone_size: few; cdr3_aa: CASRGTGEETQYF; cdr3_nt: TGTGCCAGTAGAGGGACAGGGGAAGAGACCCAGTACTTC
j_call: TRBJ2-1; v_call: TRBV11-2; d_call: TRBD1; clone_size: -; cdr3_aa: CASSKTGGSYNEQFF; cdr3_nt: TGTGCCAGCAGCAAGACAGGGGGCTCCTACAATGAGCAGTTCTTC
j_call: TRBJ2-7; v_call: TRBV25-1; d_call: TRBD2; clone_size: -; cdr3_aa: CASSLGLAGPTYEQYF; cdr3_nt: TGTGCCAGCAGTTTAGGACTAGCGGGACCTACCTACGAGCAGTACTTC
j_call: TRBJ2-6; v_call: TRBV7-8; d_call: -; clone_size: -; cdr3_aa: CASSLMASASGANVLTF; cdr3_nt: TGTGCCAGCAGCTTAATGGCCAGCGCCTCTGGGGCCAACGTCCTGACTTTC
j_call: TRBJ1-1; v_call: TRBV27; d_call: -; clone_size: -; cdr3_aa: CATTRQALEAFF; cdr3_nt: TGTGCCACCACACGACAGGCCCTTGAAGCTTTCTTT
j_call: TRBJ2-1; v_call: TRBV7-3; d_call: TRBD1; clone_size: -; cdr3_aa: CASSPGQGGNEQFF; cdr3_nt: TGTGCCAGCAGCCCTGGACAGGGGGGGAATGAGCAGTTCTTC
j_call: TRBJ1-1; v_call: TRBV5-1; d_call: -; clone_size: -; cdr3_aa: CASSIVSGGQMNTEAFF; cdr3_nt: TGCGCCAGCAGCATCGTGTCAGGAGGACAGATGAACACTGAAGCTTTCTTT
j_call: TRBJ1-1; v_call: TRBV6-5; d_call: -; clone_size: -; cdr3_aa: CASSFSGTEAFF; cdr3_nt: TGTGCCAGCAGTTTTTCCGGGACTGAAGCTTTCTTT
j_call: TRBJ1-4; v_call: TRBV28; d_call: TRBD1; clone_size: once; cdr3_aa: CASSQGTATNEKLFF; cdr3_nt: TGTGCCAGCAGCCAAGGGACAGCCACTAATGAAAAACTGTTTTTT
j_call: TRBJ1-2; v_call: TRBV28; d_call: TRBD1; clone_size: -; cdr3_aa: CASRQPGTGGNYGYTF; cdr3_nt: TGTGCCAGCAGGCAACCCGGGACAGGGGGCAACTATGGCTACACCTTC
j_call: TRBJ2-2; v_call: TRBV11-2; d_call: TRBD2; clone_size: -; cdr3_aa: CASSATAASGNTGELFF; cdr3_nt: TGTGCCAGCAGCGCGACCGCAGCTAGCGGGAACACCGGGGAGCTGTTTTTT
j_call: TRBJ1-1; v_call: TRBV7-9; d_call: -; clone_size: -; cdr3_aa: CASSARGAMNTEAFF; cdr3_nt: TGTGCCAGCAGCGCAAGGGGTGCAATGAACACTGAAGCTTTCTTT
j_call: TRBJ1-3; v_call: TRBV2; d_call: TRBD1; clone_size: -; cdr3_aa: CASSFQGQAPNGNTIYF; cdr3_nt: TGTGCCAGCAGTTTCCAGGGACAGGCGCCGAATGGGAACACCATATATTTT
j_call: TRBJ2-7; v_call: TRBV5-6; d_call: TRBD2; clone_size: -; cdr3_aa: CASSLSGAYEQYF; cdr3_nt: TGTGCCAGCAGCTTGAGCGGGGCCTACGAGCAGTACTTC
j_call: TRBJ2-5; v_call: TRBV29-1; d_call: TRBD1; clone_size: -; cdr3_aa: CSGIPGQQETQYF; cdr3_nt: TGCAGCGGCATACCGGGACAGCAAGAGACCCAGTACTTC
j_call: TRBJ1-2; v_call: TRBV28; d_call: -; clone_size: -; cdr3_aa: CASSLGGRNYGYTF; cdr3_nt: TGTGCCAGCAGTCTCGGGGGGCGAAACTATGGCTACACCTTC
j_call: TRBJ1-2; v_call: TRBV27; d_call: TRBD1; clone_size: -; cdr3_aa: CASSFGTGASNYGYTF; cdr3_nt: TGTGCCAGCAGTTTCGGGACAGGTGCATCTAACTATGGCTACACCTTC
j_call: TRBJ1-1; v_call: TRBV27; d_call: TRBD1; clone_size: -; cdr3_aa: CASSSQGGTEAFF; cdr3_nt: TGTGCCAGCAGTTCCCAGGGGGGCACTGAAGCTTTCTTT
j_call: TRBJ1-1; v_call: TRBV27; d_call: -; clone_size: -; cdr3_aa: CASSLTGQLYTEAFF; cdr3_nt: TGTGCCAGCAGTTTAACAGGACAGCTCTACACTGAAGCTTTCTTT
j_call: TRBJ1-3; v_call: TRBV27; d_call: -; clone_size: once; cdr3_aa: CASSLGADFNSGNTIYF; cdr3_nt: TGTGCCAGCAGTTTGGGGGCCGACTTCAACTCTGGAAACACCATATATTTT
j_call: TRBJ1-5; v_call: TRBV28; d_call: -; clone_size: once; cdr3_aa: CASRPRVHLNQPQHF; cdr3_nt: TGTGCCAGCAGGCCTCGGGTACATCTCAATCAGCCCCAGCATTTT
j_call: TRBJ2-7; v_call: TRBV11-2; d_call: TRBD1; clone_size: -; cdr3_aa: CASSLQGLGEQYF; cdr3_nt: TGTGCCAGCAGCCTACAGGGGCTGGGAGAGCAGTACTTC
j_call: TRBJ1-2; v_call: TRBV4-1; d_call: TRBD1; clone_size: -; cdr3_aa: CASSPQGDGYTF; cdr3_nt: TGCGCCAGCAGCCCCCAGGGGGATGGCTACACCTTC
j_call: TRBJ1-4; v_call: TRBV7-9; d_call: TRBD1; clone_size: -; cdr3_aa: CASSPRGDEKLFF; cdr3_nt: TGTGCCAGCAGCCCCAGGGGGGATGAAAAACTGTTTTTT
j_call: TRBJ2-7; v_call: TRBV19; d_call: TRBD1; clone_size: few; cdr3_aa: CASSNRGEQYF; cdr3_nt: TGTGCCAGTAGTAACAGGGGCGAGCAGTACTTC
j_call: TRBJ1-6; v_call: TRBV2; d_call: -; clone_size: -; cdr3_aa: CASRLASSYNSPLHF; cdr3_nt: TGTGCCAGCCGCCTGGCTAGCTCCTATAATTCACCCCTCCACTTT
j_call: TRBJ2-5; v_call: TRBV19; d_call: -; clone_size: -; cdr3_aa: CASSITSFGETQYF; cdr3_nt: TGTGCCAGTAGTATAACTAGCTTCGGGGAGACCCAGTACTTC
j_call: TRBJ2-3; v_call: TRBV5-4; d_call: -; clone_size: -; cdr3_aa: CASSLAKMTDTQYF; cdr3_nt: TGTGCCAGCAGCTTAGCGAAGATGACAGATACGCAGTATTTT
j_call: TRBJ1-2; v_call: TRBV5-4; d_call: -; clone_size: once; cdr3_aa: CASNRDGGYGYTF; cdr3_nt: TGTGCCAGCAACAGGGACGGTGGCTATGGCTACACCTTC
j_call: TRBJ1-2; v_call: TRBV19; d_call: -; clone_size: once; cdr3_aa: CASSIGLVYGYTF; cdr3_nt: TGTGCCAGTAGTATTGGCCTCGTCTATGGCTACACCTTC
j_call: TRBJ1-1; v_call: TRBV11-2; d_call: -; clone_size: -; cdr3_aa: CASSSRGGEAFF; cdr3_nt: TGTGCCAGCAGCTCCCGGGGGGGAGAAGCTTTCTTT
j_call: TRBJ2-1; v_call: TRBV6-1; d_call: -; clone_size: -; cdr3_aa: CASSYRVQDEQFF; cdr3_nt: TGTGCCAGCAGCTACAGGGTTCAGGATGAGCAGTTCTTC
j_call: TRBJ2-7; v_call: TRBV4-1; d_call: TRBD2; clone_size: -; cdr3_aa: CASSQAPGLASYEQYF; cdr3_nt: TGCGCCAGCAGCCAAGCTCCGGGACTAGCCTCCTACGAGCAGTACTTC
j_call: TRBJ1-1; v_call: TRBV11-2; d_call: -; clone_size: -; cdr3_aa: CASSLSGRAEAFF; cdr3_nt: TGTGCCAGCAGCTTATCGGGTCGGGCTGAAGCTTTCTTT
j_call: TRBJ1-2; v_call: TRBV5-6; d_call: -; clone_size: -; cdr3_aa: CASSLMRVTNYGYTF; cdr3_nt: TGTGCCAGCAGCTTGATGAGAGTTACTAACTATGGCTACACCTTC